The 12 T cell receptor beta chains in this list originate from one sample, sequenced in a study of regulatory T cells in long-lasting Graves disease. Documented time point: newly diagnosed GD, antithyroid drugs for less than 3 months. Construction of the TCR library relied on RNA isolated from PBMCs. CDR3 regions were amplified by Arm-PCR using iRepertoire HTBI primers to build TCR beta libraries. Each CDR3 protein gets one entry after TCRdb re-called the multiplex PCR reads with MiXCR. The data show around 400,000 distinct CDR3 sequences, with 15% seen just once and 22% held by the top ten. This material consisted of peripheral blood mononuclear cells (PBMCs), taken at new diagnosis, from a patient treated with antithyroid drugs. These receptors were obtained from a female donor with Graves disease.

This clonotype was seen at least ten times. An end of the junction differs from the germline gene, which may be a read error. As DNA, the CDR3 is TGTGCCAGCAGCGTAACCGGGACAGCACACTACGAGCAGTACTTC. The encoded protein is CASSVTGTAHYEQYF. The chain combines TRBV7-3 with TRBJ2-7; 7 positions match TRBD1. The CDR3 runs 15 residues. CDR1 and CDR2 from the germline V gene are SGHTA and FQGTGA.

This clonotype has at least ten counts. V is TRBV12-3 or TRBV12-4 and J is TRBJ1-5, with 7 nucleotides matching TRBD1. The CDR3 is 16 residues long. The V and J ends lost 5 bases and 2 bases, in that order; junction bases with no gene match: 9. CDR3 amino acids: CASSPTGAGGNQPQHF. Written as DNA, the CDR3 is TGTGCCAGCAGTCCCACAGGGGCAGGGGGCAATCAGCCCCAGCATTTT.

This clonotype appeared a few times. A much larger clone sits a single nucleotide away, making a read error possible. The CDR3 ends on some other residue instead of the conserved phenylalanine or tryptophan, so this is likely a read error. The chain carries TRBV7-2 and TRBJ1-1, with TRBD1 as a possible D gene (5 bases). The ends were cut back, 8 bases at V and 8 bases at J, with 18 bases in the middle. Germline CDR1 is SGHTA and CDR2 is FQGNSA. The CDR3 consists of 13 residues. CDR3 coding DNA: TGTGCCAGCCCTAACTTGCGGGGCCTCGAAGCTTTCTAT. Its translation: CASPNLRGLEAFY.

The chain combines TRBV24-1 with TRBJ2-7, with 7 bases matching TRBD2. J lost 0 bases, V lost 9 bases, and 13 bases had no gene match. Germline CDR1 KGHDR, CDR2 SFDVKD. This CDR3 is built from 16 residues. The CDR3 DNA reads as TGTGCCACCTTCCCGGGGCTAGCGGAGAGCTCCTACGAGCAGTACTTC. Its translation is CATFPGLAESSYEQYF.

This clonotype showed up just a few times. The chain couples TRBV12-3 or TRBV12-4 to TRBJ1-4, with 8 bases matching TRBD1. CDR3 length: 15 residues. J was trimmed by 4 bases and V by 7 bases; bases with no gene match: 8. This CDR3 reads CASKSGTGGNEKLFF. CDR3 sequence (DNA): TGTGCCAGCAAATCCGGGACAGGCGGTAATGAAAAACTGTTTTTT.

This clonotype was detected many times. The chain carries TRBV20-1 and TRBJ2-1; 9 bases match TRBD2. The V gene's germline CDR1 is DFQATT and CDR2 SNEGSKA (reference sequence). CDR3 size: 16 residues. The V gene end was trimmed by 0 bases and the J gene end by 9 bases; junction bases not matched to a gene: 12. The CDR3 loop is CSARDQLFSGGGEQFF. The CDR3 coding sequence is TGCAGTGCTAGAGATCAGCTTTTTAGCGGGGGCGGTGAGCAGTTCTTC.

The J gene is TRBJ2-3, the V gene TRBV18; perhaps TRBD1 as D (6 bases). This CDR3 has 15 amino acids. The germline CDR1 and CDR2 sequences are KGHSH and LQKENI. The germline V and J ends were trimmed by 3 bases and 4 bases, with 14 bases remaining between them. CDR3 amino acids: CASSPQGQQPDTQYF. CDR3 sequence (DNA): TGTGCCAGCTCACCCCAAGGACAGCAACCAGATACGCAGTATTTT.

This clonotype has at least ten counts. The chain couples TRBV7-9 to TRBJ1-1; D unresolved. V was trimmed by 1 base and J by 0 bases, leaving 12 bases between them. Germline lookup yields CDR1 SEHNR and CDR2 FQNEAQ (reference sequence). The CDR3 extends over 16 amino acids. Written as DNA, the CDR3 is TGTGCCAGCAGCTTAGGTTTGAGCGGAGTGAACACTGAAGCTTTCTTT. Translating it yields CASSLGLSGVNTEAFF.

This clonotype was seen at least ten times. The rearrangement uses TRBV18 and TRBJ2-1; no reliable D call. Trimming shortened V by 1 base and J by 5 bases, and 9 bases separated the two germline ends. The CDR3 is 14 amino acids. The germline CDR1 and CDR2 sequences are KGHSH and LQKENI. CDR3 sequence (DNA): TGTGCCAGCTCACCACAGGCAAGCAACAATGAGCAGTTCTTC. It yields the protein CASSPQASNNEQFF.

This clonotype turned up a few times. The chain carries TRBV20-1 and TRBJ2-3, with D maybe TRBD2 (7 bases). V was trimmed by 5 bases and J by 1 base, leaving 25 bases between them. This CDR3 has 18 amino acids. Germline V gene data show CDR1 as DFQATT and CDR2 as SNEGSKA (reference sequence). The CDR3 sequence: CSAGRGPETSWGTDTQYF. CDR3 nucleotide sequence: TGCAGTGCTGGCAGGGGTCCCGAGACTAGCTGGGGCACAGATACGCAGTATTTT.

This clonotype was recorded many times. The chain couples TRBV19 to TRBJ1-2, with TRBD1 as a possible D gene (6 bases). This CDR3 has 13 residues. V gave up 8 bases and J gave up 4 bases, with 14 bases separating them. Germline CDR1 and CDR2: LNHDA and SQIVND (reference sequence). The CDR3 region has the DNA TGTGCCAGTCACAGGGATCCGGGCTATGGCTACACCTTC. It translates to CASHRDPGYGYTF.

This clonotype showed up many times. This rearrangement joins TRBV2 to TRBJ2-1, with TRBD2 matching over 8 bases. This CDR3 region has 17 residues. V trimming: 2 bases; J trimming: 5 bases; junction bases outside the gene matches: 11. Germline V CDR1 and CDR2: SNHLY, FYNNEI. The CDR3 DNA follows: TGTGCCAGCAGTGAAAATCATGGAGCGGGGGCCAACAATGAGCAGTTCTTC. It specifies CASSENHGAGANNEQFF.